The rows below give T cell receptor beta chains drawn from one sample of a study of T cell repertoires in cytomegalovirus infection. Antigens of these TCRs are unknown. TCRdb itself ran the reads through MiXCR, one entry per CDR3 protein. Here the sample spans some 800,000 distinct CDR3 sequences, 25% to 35% being singletons. The source was cultured CD8+ T cells from PBMCs, collected from culture after CMV antigen stimulation. Receptors were obtained from a human donor in good health (CMV status not recorded). Some clones in this sample may be carry-over from other donors' samples. CDR3s include the opening cysteine and the closing phenylalanine or tryptophan. A D gene is named only where the DNA matches it firmly. Clone size is given for some rows only: seen once, a few or many times, or a class if the clone is expanded.

clone size	V gene	D gene	J gene	CDR3 DNA	CDR3 protein
.	TRBV27	.	TRBJ2-3	TGTGCCAGCAGTTTAGAAAGACAGACAGATACGCAGTATTTT	CASSLERQTDTQYF
many	TRBV7-2	TRBD1	TRBJ2-1	TGTGCCAGCAGCTTCGGGACAGGGGGTTCGGTTGAGCAGTTCTTC	CASSFGTGGSVEQFF
.	TRBV27	TRBD2	TRBJ2-7	TGTGCCAGCAGTTTAACTAGCGGGGGGGATTACGAGCAGTACTTC	CASSLTSGGDYEQYF
.	TRBV7-3	.	TRBJ1-5	TGTGCCAGCAGCTCCGGGCCAGATCCCAATCAGCCCCAGCATTTT	CASSSGPDPNQPQHF
few	TRBV2	.	TRBJ1-1	TGTGCCAGCAGTGAAGACCTACAAGGCACGAACACTGAAGCTTTCTTT	CASSEDLQGTNTEAFF
.	TRBV28	.	TRBJ2-1	TGTGCCAGCAGTTTCTTGCTAGCTTTTATGAACAGTGAGCAGTTCTTC	CASSFLLAFMNSEQFF
.	TRBV9	TRBD1	TRBJ2-6	TGTGCCAGCAGCGTCGAGGACAGGAGCTCTGGGGCCAACGTCCTGACTTTC	CASSVEDRSSGANVLTF
many	TRBV7-6	.	TRBJ1-1	TGTGCCAGCAGCTTAGTGGATCAGAAGTTGAACACTGAAGCTTTCTTT	CASSLVDQKLNTEAFF
few	TRBV7-6	.	TRBJ1-3	TGTGCCAGCAGCTTAGGGTTCACCTCTGGAAACACCATATATTTT	CASSLGFTSGNTIYF
many	TRBV12-3/TRBV12-4	.	TRBJ2-1	TGTGCCAGCAGTTTCGAGGGGGGTGAGCAGTTCTTC	CASSFEGGEQFF
.	TRBV27	.	TRBJ1-1	TGTGCCAGCGGGGTTGGGATGAACACTGAAGCTTTCTTT	CASGVGMNTEAFF
once	TRBV12-3/TRBV12-4	TRBD2	TRBJ2-5	TGTGCCAGCAGTTGGGGACTAGCGGGGATAGAGACCCAGTACTTC	CASSWGLAGIETQYF
.	TRBV7-9	TRBD2	TRBJ2-7	TGTGCCAGCAGCTTAGTAGGACTAGCAAAAATTTTGTACTTC	CASSLVGLAKILYF
.	TRBV9	.	TRBJ1-1	TGTGCCACAGGGCCCATGAACACTGAAGCTTTCTTT	CATGPMNTEAFF
.	TRBV9	TRBD2	TRBJ2-1	TGTGCCAGCATGGGGACTAGCGGGGGGGGTGAGCAGTTCTTC	CASMGTSGGGEQFF
many	TRBV7-9	.	TRBJ2-2	TGTGCCAGCAGCTTATCTGAAAACACCGGGGAGCTGTTTTTT	CASSLSENTGELFF
few	TRBV6-5	.	TRBJ1-6	TGTGCCAGCACCCCGACAGGTTCCTATAATTCACCCCTCCACTTT	CASTPTGSYNSPLHF
.	TRBV12-3/TRBV12-4	.	TRBJ2-7	TGTGCCAGCAATGCCGGGACTCCGATGGGGGAGCAGTACTTC	CASNAGTPMGEQYF
.	TRBV6-5	.	TRBJ1-2	TGTGCCAGCAGTGACTCGGGGGGGCCGGTGTATGGCTACACCTTC	CASSDSGGPVYGYTF
.	TRBV7-3	.	TRBJ2-5	TGTGCCAGCAGCTTACCCGGGCAGGGGAGACAAGAGACCCAGTACTTC	CASSLPGQGRQETQYF
many	TRBV7-6	TRBD1	TRBJ2-2	TGTGCCAGCAGCCCCCGGGACAGGGGGAACACCGGGGAGCTGTTTTTT	CASSPRDRGNTGELFF
.	TRBV7-6	.	TRBJ2-7	TGTGCCAGCAGCTTAGAGGACCATGGCGACTACGAGCAGTACTTC	CASSLEDHGDYEQYF